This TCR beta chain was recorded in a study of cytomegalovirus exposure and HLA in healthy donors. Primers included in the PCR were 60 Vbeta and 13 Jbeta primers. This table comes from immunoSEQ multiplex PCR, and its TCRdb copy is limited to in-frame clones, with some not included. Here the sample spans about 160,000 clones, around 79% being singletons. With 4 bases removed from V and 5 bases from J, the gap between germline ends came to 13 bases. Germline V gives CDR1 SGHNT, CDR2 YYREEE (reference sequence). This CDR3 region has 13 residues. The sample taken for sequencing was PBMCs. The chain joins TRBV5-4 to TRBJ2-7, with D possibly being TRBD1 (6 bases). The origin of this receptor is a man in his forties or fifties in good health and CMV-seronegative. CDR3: CASSRNRDHEQYF. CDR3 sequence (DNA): TGTGCCAGCAGCCGTAACAGGGACCACGAGCAGTACTTC.